Listed here is a single T cell receptor (beta chain). This clonotype was seen more than once but under ten times. This clone's antigen is unknown. Base qualities are not at hand, and no much larger clone is one base apart. Libraries were built with RT-PCR. The instrument given in TCRdb is Illumina HiSeq 2500. TCRdb reworked the public reads: Q25 trimming with fastp, MiXCR clone assembly, productive beta chains retained. CDR3 protein duplicates are merged, each entry listing the most common genes and DNA. In all, the sample holds more than 400,000 distinct CDR3 sequences, and 10% to 11% of those were seen once. Of the sample, about 12% falls within the top ten clones. This entry is derived from a study of response to subunit inactivated influenza vaccine (dated by TCRdb to 2016 to 2019). Regarding the study in general: The study used deep quantitative T cell receptor repertoire profiling to track responses to a trivalent subunit inactivated influenza vaccine.

This specimen's time point label, interpreted: 40 to 45 days after influenza vaccine administration. General findings and caveats noted by the study authors: The authors suggested that each seasonal influenza vaccination may recruit only a limited number of new T cells.

The junction shows trimming of 5 bases on V and 1 base on J, plus 16 bases between the germline ends. The germline V gene sets CDR1 to SGHRS and CDR2 to YFSETQ. From the cysteine through the phenylalanine, the CDR3 covers 15 amino acids. This entry keeps only the CDR3 DNA: 45 bases, framed from base 1. This receptor was taken from a man aged 50 to 60 who received an inactivated influenza vaccine. Donor details come from another sample of the same person, matched by shared clones. Sample: PBMCs from blood, taken about 40 days after vaccination. The rearrangement joined TRBV5-1 to TRBJ2-7; the D gene is perhaps TRBD1 or TRBD2, each of them matching over 5 bases. This receptor has the CDR3 CASRSGTDISYEQYF. Read as DNA, the sequence is TGCGCCAGCAGATCCGGGACCGACATTTCCTACGAGCAGTACTTC.